The 10 T cell receptor beta chains below all came from one sample that was sequenced in a study of T cells in Graves' hyperthyroidism and ophthalmopathy. Amplified TCR beta CDR3 regions came from RNA transcripts. HTBI primers were used for first-round RT-PCR of the TCR CDR3. Via MiXCR, TCRdb re-called the multiplex PCR reads, giving one row per CDR3 protein. Here the sample spans about 380,000 distinct CDR3 sequences, approximately 15% being singletons. Sequenced sample: blood. These TCRs come from a woman in her sixties or seventies with Graves' hyperthyroidism.

This clonotype was observed at least ten times. This chain connects TRBV7-2 to TRBJ1-1; TRBD1 aligns across 7 bases. Trimming at V came to 5 bases and at J to 1 base, leaving 10 bases not matched to a gene. Germline V gene lookup returns CDR1 SGHTA and CDR2 FQGNSA. The CDR3 length is 16 residues. The CDR3 is CASSGYRGGANTEAFF. CDR3 bases: TGTGCCAGCAGCGGTTACAGGGGAGGGGCGAACACTGAAGCTTTCTTT.

This rearrangement joins TRBV24-1 to TRBJ1-3; no clear D gene. V was cut by 7 bases and J by 4 bases, with 7 bases left in between. The CDR3 runs 12 residues. CDR1 and CDR2 (germline): KGHDR, SFDVKD. The CDR3 loop is CATSGGGNTIYF. The CDR3 nucleotides are TGTGCCACCAGCGGAGGGGGAAACACCATATATTTT.

This clonotype was observed at least ten times. The J gene is TRBJ2-1, the V gene TRBV29-1; TRBD2 matches 10 bases. V was pared by 3 bases and J by 7 bases, with 9 bases of the junction left unmatched. This CDR3 is built from 15 residues. Germline CDR1 is SQVTM and CDR2 is ANQGSEA. The CDR3, as DNA: TGCAGCGTTGAGGGTTCGGGACTAGCGAAAAATGAGCAGTTCTTC. The encoded protein is CSVEGSGLAKNEQFF.

This clonotype was found many times. The gene calls are TRBV9 and TRBJ2-3; D not certain. Deletions cut 7 bases from V and 0 bases from J, with 6 bases between. Germline assignment: CDR1 SGDLS and CDR2 YYNGEE. The CDR3 is 12 residues long. CDR3 nucleotides: TGTGCCAGCGGGATGAGCACAGATACGCAGTATTTT. Residues: CASGMSTDTQYF.

This clonotype was recorded a few times. This chain joins TRBV7-3 and TRBJ2-1, with 10 nucleotides matching TRBD1. Trimming cost V 2 bases and J 7 bases; bases outside gene matches: 8. CDR1 is SGHTA, CDR2 FQGTGA, per germline. The CDR3 covers 16 residues. The CDR3 loop reads CASSLVGTGVKNEQFF. The CDR3 DNA sequence: TGTGCCAGCAGCTTAGTCGGGACAGGGGTTAAGAATGAGCAGTTCTTC.

This clonotype was detected ten times or more. This chain connects TRBV2 to TRBJ2-2, with 9 positions matching TRBD2. The CDR3 is made up of 15 amino acids. The V segment lost 5 bases and the J segment 4 bases; nucleotides outside the gene matches: 5. Germline V gene data show CDR1 as SNHLY and CDR2 as FYNNEI. Here the CDR3 reads CASSPLAGSTGELFF. The CDR3 DNA sequence: TGTGCCAGCAGTCCGCTAGCGGGAAGCACCGGGGAGCTGTTTTTT.

This clonotype was detected a few times. The V and J genes are TRBV12-5 and TRBJ2-5, with a weak D call TRBD2 (5 bases). Trimming cost V 5 bases and J 5 bases, with 12 bases left between them. The V gene's germline CDR1 is LGHNT and CDR2 FRNRAP. The CDR3 is made up of 13 amino acids. The CDR3 loop reads CASGLEAGETQYF. For the CDR3, the DNA is TGTGCTAGTGGTCTGGAGGCCGGGGAGACCCAGTACTTC. Filled out from reference TRBV12-5 and TRBJ2-5, the complete variable domain reads DARVTQTPRHKVTEMGQEVTMRCQPILGHNTVFWYRQTMMQGLELLAYFRNRAPLDDSGMPKDRFSAEMPDATLATLKIQPSEPRDSAVYFCASGLEAGETQYFGPGTRLLVL.

This clonotype was seen many times. The chain recombines TRBV3-1 with TRBJ2-1; no clear D. The CDR3 covers 12 residues. The germline V gene has CDR1 LGHDT and CDR2 YNNKEL (reference sequence). The ends were cut back, 6 bases at V and 5 bases at J, with 8 bases in the middle. In nucleotides, the CDR3 is TGTGCCAGCAGGCCCAATAACAATGAGCAGTTCTTC. The encoded protein is CASRPNNNEQFF.

This clonotype has a count of ten or more. The rearrangement joins TRBV2 to TRBJ1-2, with D hard to call. In germline, CDR1 is SNHLY, CDR2 FYNNEI. V was trimmed by 8 bases and J by 2 bases, leaving 9 bases between them. The CDR3 extends over 12 amino acids. CDR3 sequence: CASEHPNYGYTF. The CDR3 DNA sequence: TGTGCCAGCGAACACCCGAACTATGGCTACACCTTC.

The chain carries TRBV7-2 and TRBJ2-5; 12 bases are shared with TRBD2. The V gene's germline CDR1 is SGHTA and CDR2 FQGNSA. After removal of 1 base from V and 4 bases from J, the junction contained 10 bases not matched to a gene. The CDR3 runs to 18 residues. The CDR3 region is CASSLGLLAGGGGETQYF. CDR3 DNA sequence: TGTGCCAGCAGCTTAGGTTTACTAGCGGGAGGAGGTGGAGAGACCCAGTACTTC.